This TCR beta chain was sequenced during a study of blood T cell repertoires in COVID-19 (TCRdb year 2020). As for the study more broadly: Samples from collaborators originated in the United States, Italy and Spain and spanned both the acute and convalescent phases of COVID-19. Samples were obtained from the ongoing ImmuneRACE study (first 160 participants) and from 1,254 subjects provided by 6 global collaborators. Where available, HLA class I and class II types were obtained from metadata supplied by the sample provider rather than from assay-based typing. The dataset comprised deeply sampled blood TCRbeta repertoires from subjects exposed to, actively infected with, or recovered from COVID-19. Sample metadata almost always included a de-identified subject ID, COVID-19 status, age in years and sex. A freely available public database, intended as a resource for researchers studying the immune response to SARS-CoV-2, is where the repertoires were released. The prospective study material was composed of cDNA or gDNA derived from T cells, B-cell-depleted T cells, or PBMCs.

This clone was seen only a few times. Its antigen remains unidentified. The sample holds no much larger clone one base away, and base qualities are not on file. What the work shows at the level of the full study, not this receptor alone: How much clinical and demographic metadata was included differed by source and by participant, and the metadata was provided uncurated.

Participants in the prospective study were aged roughly 18 to 100 years, lived in under 30 United States geographic areas, and enrolled through a virtual design. In the prospective study, cohorts were assigned on the basis of participant-reported clinical history obtained from a screening survey and a study questionnaire. ImmuneRACE Cohort 3 recovered participants were defined by two consecutive negative NP/OP PCR tests, healthcare professional clearance, or symptom resolution. In the prospective study, whole blood, serum and a nasopharyngeal or oropharyngeal swab were collected from each participant by mobile phlebotomists. Over a roughly 2-month period, participants in the prospective study had the option of providing additional blood draws and questionnaires. Before DNA extraction, prospective study blood samples were shipped either frozen or at room temperature. Including cysteine and phenylalanine, the CDR3 has 15 amino acids. The read is trimmed to its CDR3 DNA, 45 bases read in frame from base 1. Deletion took 0 bases off V and 0 bases off J, with a span of 9 bases between the germline ends. Per the germline V gene (reference sequence), MNHEY is the CDR1 and SMNVEV is the CDR2.

The immunoSEQ Assay, a bias-controlled multiplex PCR, was used to amplify TCRbeta CDR3 regions from genomic DNA. The authors processed their data as follows. Within the assay, amplification of reference gene primers was used to estimate how many nucleated cells each sample contained. To quantify the absolute abundance of each unique TCRbeta CDR3 rearrangement, sequence reads were collapsed and filtered. For each sample, productive Simpson clonality was calculated as the square root of Simpson's diversity index across productive rearrangements. The clones in this table, taken by TCRdb from immuneACCESS, are in-frame only. Not every clone is retained; where verified, under half of the shortfall comes from an unresolved V gene, and the cause of the rest is unknown. V and J calls and clone size are given by that table; D and trimming were obtained from the DNA. The sample table shows 200,000 or so clones, and 70% to 90% are seen once. The ten largest clones take up 10% to 13% of the sample.

The receptor comes from a man aged 30 to 45 who had recovered from COVID-19. The rearrangement joined TRBV27 to TRBJ2-7, with TRBD1 tentatively as D gene (5 bases match). The sample taken for sequencing was PBMCs or T cells enriched from blood (not recorded which). Read as DNA, the sequence is TGTGCCAGCAGTTTATCGTGGCAGGGCTCCTACGAGCAGTACTTC. Its protein is CASSLSWQGSYEQYF.